This T cell receptor (beta chain) was sequenced during a study of cytomegalovirus exposure and HLA in healthy donors. Comment on this clone: Its specificity is not known.

Germline V gives CDR1 SGHRS, CDR2 YFSETQ. V shed 4 bases and J 5 bases; nucleotides not matched to a gene: 7. The CDR3 loop spans 14 amino acids. Study outcomes and limitations: Most sequenced TCRs were rare (though some public TCRs occurred in many donors). When a later analysis was performed, an Asian-associated ancestry cluster reportedly had fewer N-insertions than the 666-donor mean. The authors considered a cluster of highly shared sequence variants likely to be a sequencing artifact.

A multiplex PCR was run with 60 Vbeta primers and 13 Jbeta primers. Libraries were prepared by immunoSEQ multiplex PCR; TCRdb keeps only in-frame clonotypes and omits some of them. Of approximately 95,000 clones in the sample, approximately 72% were seen once. This rearrangement joins TRBV5-1 to TRBJ1-1; 8 bases line up with TRBD1. Source material: PBMCs. The clonotype originates from a woman aged 40 to 55 in good health and CMV-seropositive. As DNA, the CDR3 is TGCGCCAGCAGCGGCGGACAGGGTGGGACTGAAGCTTTCTTT. Translated, it gives CASSGGQGGTEAFF.